This is a list of T cell receptor beta chains from one sample in a study of blood T cell repertoires in COVID-19. Some clones are missing from TCRdb's copy, which holds only in-frame ones; the method was immunoSEQ multiplex PCR. The sample consists of some 450,000 clones, about 91% of them appearing once. Source material: peripheral blood. These receptors were collected from a woman aged 45-59 years with COVID-19, enrolled during active disease. Each CDR3 is given with its conserved first and last residue. The order of the fields is V gene, clone size, J gene, D gene, CDR3 protein, CDR3 DNA. A D gene is named only where the DNA matches it firmly. Only part of the rows carry a size: once, few, many, or a class if the clone is expanded.

TRBV11-2	-	TRBJ2-7	TRBD1	CASSFTGVGSYEQYF	TGTGCCAGCAGTTTTACAGGGGTGGGATCCTACGAGCAGTACTTC
TRBV9	once	TRBJ2-1	TRBD1	CASSGSPGQSSLDDNEQFF	TGTGCCAGCAGCGGGTCCCCGGGACAGTCTTCTCTTGATGACAATGAGCAGTTCTTC
TRBV7-8	-	TRBJ1-2	-	CASSPRRGANYGYTF	TGTGCCAGCAGCCCTCGGAGAGGAGCTAACTATGGCTACACCTTC
TRBV27	-	TRBJ1-5	TRBD1	CASSLTQGAGQPQHF	TGTGCCAGCAGCTTAACTCAGGGGGCTGGTCAGCCCCAGCATTTT
TRBV5-3	-	TRBJ2-6	-	CARSLGRATFSGANVLTF	TGTGCCAGAAGCTTGGGGAGGGCCACCTTCTCTGGGGCCAACGTCCTGACTTTC
TRBV5-1	-	TRBJ1-6	-	CASCIGEDSPLHF	TGCGCCAGCTGCATAGGGGAGGATTCACCCCTCCACTTT
TRBV6-5	-	TRBJ1-1	-	CASSLGRLNTEAFF	TGTGCCAGCAGTTTGGGCAGGTTGAACACTGAAGCTTTCTTT
TRBV19	-	TRBJ1-5	TRBD1	CASSLQGYQPQHF	TGTGCCAGTAGTCTACAGGGGTATCAGCCCCAGCATTTT
TRBV2	-	TRBJ2-7	-	CASKREAGGSYEQYF	TGTGCCAGCAAGAGAGAGGCTGGTGGTTCCTACGAGCAGTACTTC
TRBV11-3	-	TRBJ2-3	-	CASSPPDSTDTQYF	TGTGCCAGCAGCCCACCGGACTCCACAGATACGCAGTATTTT
TRBV4-1	-	TRBJ2-2	TRBD2	CASSPIAGSGGELFF	TGCGCCAGCAGCCCGATAGCGGGGTCTGGCGGGGAGCTGTTTTTT
TRBV7-9	-	TRBJ1-1	-	CASSYSDWTEAFF	TGTGCCAGCAGCTACTCAGACTGGACTGAAGCTTTCTTT
TRBV18	-	TRBJ1-2	-	CASSPGGANYGYTF	TGTGCCAGCTCACCCGGGGGAGCTAACTATGGCTACACCTTC
TRBV2	-	TRBJ2-5	-	CASSEGLGQGGSETQYF	TGTGCCAGCAGTGAAGGGTTAGGGCAGGGGGGTTCAGAGACCCAGTACTTC
TRBV7-3	-	TRBJ2-3	-	CASSSQRGDTQYF	TGTGCCAGCAGCTCCCAACGGGGGGATACGCAGTATTTT
TRBV18	-	TRBJ2-7	TRBD2	CASSPSGGGPSSYEQYF	TGTGCCAGCTCACCTAGTGGCGGGGGGCCTAGCTCCTACGAGCAGTACTTC
TRBV30	-	TRBJ2-5	-	CAWSPPYSETQYF	TGTGCCTGGAGCCCCCCCTACAGTGAGACCCAGTACTTC
TRBV12-3/TRBV12-4	-	TRBJ2-1	-	CASSFGVYNEQFF	TGTGCCAGCAGTTTCGGGGTCTACAATGAGCAGTTCTTC
TRBV14	-	TRBJ2-3	-	CASSQGRHTDTQYF	TGTGCCAGCAGCCAGGGCCGGCACACAGATACGCAGTATTTT
TRBV6-5	-	TRBJ1-1	TRBD1	CASTRTGALNTEAFF	TGTGCCAGCACAAGGACAGGGGCGTTAAACACTGAAGCTTTCTTT
TRBV5-1	-	TRBJ2-5	-	CASSFRGETQYF	TGCGCCAGCAGCTTCAGGGGAGAGACCCAGTACTTC
TRBV27	-	TRBJ2-3	TRBD1	CASSSRTGLKDTQYF	TGTGCCAGCAGTTCTCGGACAGGCTTGAAGGATACGCAGTATTTT
TRBV5-6	-	TRBJ2-3	-	CASSRNSLSDTQYF	TGTGCCAGCAGTCGGAATAGCCTTTCAGATACGCAGTATTTT
TRBV19	-	TRBJ1-1	-	CASIAGDRSARGTEAFF	TGTGCCAGTATAGCAGGGGATCGATCCGCTCGGGGCACTGAAGCTTTCTTT
TRBV19	-	TRBJ2-6	-	CASSIAGQFSGANVLTF	TGTGCCAGTAGTATAGCCGGACAGTTCTCTGGGGCCAACGTCCTGACTTTC
TRBV27	-	TRBJ2-7	TRBD1	CASRSRTGTGRYEQYF	TGTGCCAGCCGCTCCCGGACCGGGACAGGTCGTTACGAGCAGTACTTC
TRBV12-3/TRBV12-4	-	TRBJ2-7	-	CASSIGNSYEQYF	TGTGCCAGCAGTATCGGTAACTCCTACGAGCAGTACTTC
TRBV29-1	few	TRBJ2-7	TRBD1	CSVPGQGGPQQYF	TGCAGCGTTCCTGGACAGGGAGGACCCCAGCAGTACTTC
TRBV4-1	-	TRBJ1-2	TRBD1	CASSQPTGGLYGYTF	TGCGCCAGCAGCCAGCCAACAGGGGGTCTCTATGGCTACACCTTC
TRBV12-3/TRBV12-4	-	TRBJ1-2	-	CASSFLRGYTF	TGTGCCAGCAGTTTCCTCCGGGGCTACACCTTC
TRBV18	-	TRBJ2-7	TRBD2	CASSLTSGVVNEQYF	TGTGCCAGCTCCCTGACTAGCGGGGTAGTAAACGAGCAGTACTTC
TRBV3-1/TRBV3-2	-	TRBJ1-4	TRBD1	CASSPGQGTTNEKLFF	TGTGCCAGCAGCCCGGGACAGGGGACAACTAATGAAAAACTGTTTTTT
TRBV6-1	-	TRBJ1-2	-	CASSETTLSYGYTF	TGTGCCAGCAGTGAGACGACTCTCTCGTATGGCTACACCTTC
TRBV28	-	TRBJ1-2	TRBD1	CASSPVLGQYIYGYTF	TGTGCCAGCAGTCCTGTTTTGGGACAGTATATCTATGGCTACACCTTC
TRBV29-1	-	TRBJ1-4	-	CSVGDRNEKLFF	TGCAGCGTTGGTGACAGGAATGAAAAACTGTTTTTT
TRBV6-5	-	TRBJ2-7	TRBD1	CASSRDRSGEQYF	TGTGCCAGCAGCAGGGACAGGAGCGGCGAGCAGTACTTC
TRBV9	-	TRBJ2-2	TRBD1	CASSGVGQGNTGELFF	TGTGCCAGCAGCGGAGTCGGACAGGGAAACACCGGGGAGCTGTTTTTT
TRBV5-8	-	TRBJ1-4	-	CASSPRVGDEKLFF	TGTGCCAGCAGCCCCAGGGTTGGGGATGAAAAACTGTTTTTT
TRBV11-2	-	TRBJ1-2	-	CASSLDRVQGYTF	TGTGCCAGCAGCTTAGACAGGGTACAGGGCTACACCTTC
TRBV10-2	once	TRBJ1-2	-	CASSSTSNYGYTF	TGCGCCAGCAGCTCTACTAGTAACTATGGCTACACCTTC
TRBV5-6	-	TRBJ2-1	TRBD2	CASSGGTTDEQFF	TGTGCCAGCAGCGGGGGGACTACGGATGAGCAGTTCTTC
TRBV27	once	TRBJ1-1	-	CATSVDSVMGTEAFF	TGTGCCACCTCCGTGGACTCTGTGATGGGCACTGAAGCTTTCTTT
TRBV7-9	-	TRBJ2-2	-	CASSRGSGGELFF	TGTGCCAGCAGCAGGGGGAGCGGCGGGGAGCTGTTTTTT
TRBV27	-	TRBJ2-3	-	CASSPGKADTQYF	TGTGCCAGCAGTCCCGGCAAAGCGGATACGCAGTATTTT
TRBV6-1	-	TRBJ2-2	TRBD2	CASSEVAGDPGELFF	TGTGCCAGCAGTGAAGTGGCGGGGGACCCCGGGGAGCTGTTTTTT
TRBV7-6	-	TRBJ2-1	TRBD2	CASSLAPSGYYNEQFF	TGTGCCAGCAGCTTAGCCCCTAGCGGCTACTACAATGAGCAGTTCTTC
TRBV5-4	-	TRBJ2-3	-	CASSPKAKSTDTQYF	TGTGCCAGCAGCCCAAAAGCGAAAAGCACAGATACGCAGTATTTT
TRBV28	-	TRBJ2-1	-	CASSLPTGRDEQFF	TGTGCCAGCAGTTTACCGACCGGGAGAGATGAGCAGTTCTTC
TRBV27	-	TRBJ1-2	-	CASSWGPGTRNYGYTF	TGTGCCAGCAGTTGGGGTCCCGGGACACGTAACTATGGCTACACCTTC
TRBV7-2	-	TRBJ1-1	-	CASSLGGSVGTYTEAFF	TGTGCCAGCAGCTTAGGGGGCTCCGTCGGAACGTACACTGAAGCTTTCTTT